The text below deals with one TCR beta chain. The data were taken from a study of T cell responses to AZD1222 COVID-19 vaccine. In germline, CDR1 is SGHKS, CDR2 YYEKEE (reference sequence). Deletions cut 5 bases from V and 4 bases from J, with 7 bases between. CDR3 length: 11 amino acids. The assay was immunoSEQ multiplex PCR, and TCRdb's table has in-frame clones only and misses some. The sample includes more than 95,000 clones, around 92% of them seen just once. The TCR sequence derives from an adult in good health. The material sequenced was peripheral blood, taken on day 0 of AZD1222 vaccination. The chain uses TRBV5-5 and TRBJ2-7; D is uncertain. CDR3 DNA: TGTGCCAGCAGGCTTAATTACGAGCAGTACTTC. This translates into CASRLNYEQYF.